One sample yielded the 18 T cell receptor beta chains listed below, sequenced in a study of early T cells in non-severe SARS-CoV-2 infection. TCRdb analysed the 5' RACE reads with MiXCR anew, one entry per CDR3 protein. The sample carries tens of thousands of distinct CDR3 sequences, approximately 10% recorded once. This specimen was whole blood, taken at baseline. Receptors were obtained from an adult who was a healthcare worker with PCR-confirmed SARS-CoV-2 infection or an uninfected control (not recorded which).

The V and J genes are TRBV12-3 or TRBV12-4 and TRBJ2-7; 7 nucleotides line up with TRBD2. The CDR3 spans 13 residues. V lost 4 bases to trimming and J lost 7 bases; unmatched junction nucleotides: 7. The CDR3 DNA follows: TGTGCCAGCAGTTCGGCGGGAGCTCAAGAGCAGTACTTC. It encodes CASSSAGAQEQYF.

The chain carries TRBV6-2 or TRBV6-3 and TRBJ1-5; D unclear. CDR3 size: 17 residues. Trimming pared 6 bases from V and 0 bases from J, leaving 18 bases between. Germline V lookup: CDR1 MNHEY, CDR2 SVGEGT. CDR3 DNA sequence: TGTGCCAGCAGCCCCGGGCCCTTGGGTTATAGCAATCAGCCCCAGCATTTT. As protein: CASSPGPLGYSNQPQHF.

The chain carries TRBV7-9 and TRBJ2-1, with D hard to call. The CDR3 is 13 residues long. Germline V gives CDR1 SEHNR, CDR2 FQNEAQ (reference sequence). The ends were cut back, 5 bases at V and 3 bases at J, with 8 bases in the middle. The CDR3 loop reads CASSPGIYNEQFF. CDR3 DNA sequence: TGTGCCAGCAGCCCGGGCATCTACAATGAGCAGTTCTTC.

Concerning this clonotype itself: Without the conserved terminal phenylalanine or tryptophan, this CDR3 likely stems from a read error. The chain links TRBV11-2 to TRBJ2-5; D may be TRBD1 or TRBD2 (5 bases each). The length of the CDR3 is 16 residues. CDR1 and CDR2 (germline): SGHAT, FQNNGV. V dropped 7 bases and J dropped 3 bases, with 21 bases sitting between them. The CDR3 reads CASTLSPKGSEETQYS. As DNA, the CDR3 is TGTGCCAGCACCCTATCCCCGAAGGGGAGCGAAGAGACCCAGTACTCC.

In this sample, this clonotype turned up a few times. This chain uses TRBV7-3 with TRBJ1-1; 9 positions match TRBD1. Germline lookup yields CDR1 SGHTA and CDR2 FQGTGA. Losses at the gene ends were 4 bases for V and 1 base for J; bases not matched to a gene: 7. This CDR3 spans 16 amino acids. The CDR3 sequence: CASSSTGGTGNTEAFF. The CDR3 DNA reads TGTGCCAGCAGCTCAACAGGGGGCACTGGGAACACTGAAGCTTTCTTT.

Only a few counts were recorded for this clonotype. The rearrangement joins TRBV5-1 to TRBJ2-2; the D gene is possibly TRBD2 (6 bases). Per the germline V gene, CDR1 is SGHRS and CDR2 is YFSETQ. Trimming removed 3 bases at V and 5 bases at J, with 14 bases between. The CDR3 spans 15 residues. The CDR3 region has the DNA TGCGCCAGCAGCTCCACGCGAGCGGGTACCGGGGAGCTGTTTTTT. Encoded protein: CASSSTRAGTGELFF.

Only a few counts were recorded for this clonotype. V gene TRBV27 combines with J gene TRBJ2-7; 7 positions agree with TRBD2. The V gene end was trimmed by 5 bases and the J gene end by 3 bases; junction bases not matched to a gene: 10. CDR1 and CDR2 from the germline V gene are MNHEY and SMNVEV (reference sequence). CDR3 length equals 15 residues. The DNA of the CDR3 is TGTGCCAGCAGTCTAGGGCGGGGGAAAAGCTACGAGCAGTACTTC. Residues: CASSLGRGKSYEQYF.

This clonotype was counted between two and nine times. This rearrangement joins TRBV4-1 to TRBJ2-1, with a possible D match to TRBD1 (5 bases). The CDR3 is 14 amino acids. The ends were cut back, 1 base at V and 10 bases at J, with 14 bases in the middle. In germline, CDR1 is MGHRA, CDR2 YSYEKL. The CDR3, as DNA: TGCGCCAGCAGCCAAGTAGGGCAGGGCGGAGAGCAGTTCTTC. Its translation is CASSQVGQGGEQFF.

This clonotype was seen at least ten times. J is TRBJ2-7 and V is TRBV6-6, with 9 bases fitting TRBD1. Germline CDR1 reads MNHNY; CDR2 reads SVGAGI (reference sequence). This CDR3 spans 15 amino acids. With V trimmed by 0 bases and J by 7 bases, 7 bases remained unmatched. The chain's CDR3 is CASSYSGQGWGEQYF. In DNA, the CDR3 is TGTGCCAGCAGTTACTCGGGACAGGGATGGGGAGAGCAGTACTTC.

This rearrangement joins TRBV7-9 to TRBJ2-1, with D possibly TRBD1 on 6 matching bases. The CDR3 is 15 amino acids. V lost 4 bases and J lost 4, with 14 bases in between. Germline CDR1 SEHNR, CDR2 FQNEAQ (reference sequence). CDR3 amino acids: CASSSFRGRYNEQFF. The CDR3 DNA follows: TGTGCCAGCAGCTCATTCAGGGGCAGGTACAATGAGCAGTTCTTC.

DNA of the CDR3: TGTGCCAGCAGTGAAGCGAGGGCTAGCGGGGGAGAAGAGACCCAGTACTTC. Its translation: CASSEARASGGEETQYF. The chain carries TRBV2 and TRBJ2-5; 10 bases are a match to TRBD2. Trimming removed 0 bases from V and 3 bases from J; junction bases left unmatched: 7. The germline V gene encodes CDR1 SNHLY and CDR2 FYNNEI. The CDR3 sequence is 17 residues long.

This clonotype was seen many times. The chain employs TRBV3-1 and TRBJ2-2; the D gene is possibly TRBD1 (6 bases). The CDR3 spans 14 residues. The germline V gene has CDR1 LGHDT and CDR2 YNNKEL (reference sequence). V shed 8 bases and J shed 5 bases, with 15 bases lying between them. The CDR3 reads CASGVGGSTGELFF. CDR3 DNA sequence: TGTGCCAGCGGAGTAGGGGGATCGACCGGGGAGCTGTTTTTT.

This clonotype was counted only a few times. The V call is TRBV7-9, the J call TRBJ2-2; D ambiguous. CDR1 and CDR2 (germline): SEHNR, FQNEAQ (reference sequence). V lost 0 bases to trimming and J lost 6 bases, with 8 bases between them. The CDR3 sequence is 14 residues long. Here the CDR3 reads CASSLARNAGELFF. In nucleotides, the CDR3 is TGTGCCAGCAGCTTAGCCCGCAACGCCGGGGAGCTGTTTTTT.

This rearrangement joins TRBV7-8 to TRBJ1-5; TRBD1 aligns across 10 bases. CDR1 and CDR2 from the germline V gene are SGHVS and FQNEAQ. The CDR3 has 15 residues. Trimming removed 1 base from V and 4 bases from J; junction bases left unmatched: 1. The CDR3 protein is CASSLGGQGNQPQHF. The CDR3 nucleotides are TGTGCCAGCAGCTTAGGGGGACAGGGGAATCAGCCCCAGCATTTT.

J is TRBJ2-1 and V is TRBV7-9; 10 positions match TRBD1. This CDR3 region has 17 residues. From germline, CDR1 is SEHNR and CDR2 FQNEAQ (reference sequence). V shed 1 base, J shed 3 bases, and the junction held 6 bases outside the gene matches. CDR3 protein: CASSLGPGTGDYNEQFF. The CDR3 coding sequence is TGTGCCAGCAGCTTAGGACCCGGGACAGGGGACTACAATGAGCAGTTCTTC.

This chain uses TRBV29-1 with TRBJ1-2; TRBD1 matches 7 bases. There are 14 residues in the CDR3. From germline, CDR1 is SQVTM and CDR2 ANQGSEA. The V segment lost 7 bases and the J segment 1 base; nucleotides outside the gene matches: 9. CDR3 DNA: TGCAGCGACAGGGGTCTTCGCGTTAACTATGGCTACACCTTC. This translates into CSDRGLRVNYGYTF.

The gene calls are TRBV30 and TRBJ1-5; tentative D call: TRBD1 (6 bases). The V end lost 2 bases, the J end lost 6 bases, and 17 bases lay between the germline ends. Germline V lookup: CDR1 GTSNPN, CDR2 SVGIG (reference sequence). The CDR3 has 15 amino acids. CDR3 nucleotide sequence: TGTGCCTGGAGTAAGGGGCAGGGGAGCGTTCAGCCCCAGCATTTT. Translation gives CAWSKGQGSVQPQHF.

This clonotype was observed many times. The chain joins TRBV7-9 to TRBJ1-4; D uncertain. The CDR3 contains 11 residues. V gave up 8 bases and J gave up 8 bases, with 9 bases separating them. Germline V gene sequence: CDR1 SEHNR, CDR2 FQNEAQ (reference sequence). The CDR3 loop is CASAVSEKLFF. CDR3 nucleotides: TGTGCCAGCGCTGTATCAGAAAAACTGTTTTTT.